This TCR beta chain originates from a study of cytomegalovirus exposure and HLA in healthy donors. The wider study: According to later analysis, the same platform produced the 130 or so validation and 600 to 800 first-cohort repertoires. General study results and limits: The tendency of first-cohort TCR clusters to co-occur in the roughly 130 validation repertoires was the finding of a later analysis. Three chains linked to CMV were shown in vitro to be specific for CMV antigens. Cytomegalovirus association was assigned to approximately 160 TCR beta chains.

For this clone: Its specificity is unknown.

Sequenced by immunoSEQ multiplex PCR; TCRdb stores in-frame clones only, minus some. The sample lists approximately 170,000 clones; roughly 85% were seen once. After removal of 2 bases from V and 10 bases from J, the junction contained 5 bases not matched to a gene. The germline V gene encodes CDR1 SGHTA and CDR2 FQGTGA. The CDR3 consists of 13 residues. Sequencing used PBMCs. This receptor was obtained from a man aged 18 to 30 in good health and CMV-seropositive. V is TRBV7-3 and J is TRBJ2-1; 7 nucleotides match TRBD2. This chain's CDR3 is CASSLLREMEQFF. The CDR3 nucleotides are TGTGCCAGCAGCTTACTGCGGGAGATGGAGCAGTTCTTC.